Below, 7 T cell receptor beta chains from the same sample are listed, as sequenced in a study of shared clonotypes between healthy human individuals. Method: immunoSEQ multiplex PCR; TCRdb's copy keeps in-frame clones and lacks some. The data hold approximately 2.3 million clones, with 93% observed a single time. Sequencing was performed on naive CD4+ T cells from PBMCs. The subset is: CD45RA+ positively selected. These receptors were collected from a man aged 18 to 29 in good health. Some clones in this sample may be carry-over from other donors' samples.

This clone was seen a single time. V and J are TRBV19 and TRBJ2-6; perhaps TRBD1 as D (7 bases). The CDR3 runs to 16 residues. V gave up 8 bases and J gave up 4 bases, with 18 bases separating them. Germline V gives CDR1 LNHDA, CDR2 SQIVND (reference sequence). The CDR3 DNA reads TGTGCCAGTGGGCCCAGGGGGGCGCCCGGGGCCAACGTCCTGACTTTC. Protein sequence: CASGPRGAPGANVLTF.

The chain joins TRBV6-5 to TRBJ2-5, with a tentative D call TRBD2 (5 bases). Germline V gives CDR1 MNHEY, CDR2 SVGAGI. The V gene lost 5 bases and the J gene lost 7 bases, with 11 bases spanning the gap. The length of the CDR3 is 12 residues. CDR3 loop: CASSTTRGTQYF. The DNA for the CDR3 is TGTGCCAGCAGTACCACCCGGGGGACCCAGTACTTC.

This clone was recorded once. The J gene is TRBJ2-3, the V gene TRBV5-6, with D possibly called TRBD1 or TRBD2 (5 bases each). With 2 bases removed from V and 4 bases from J, the gap between germline ends came to 17 bases. The CDR3 runs to 16 residues. CDR1 SGHDT and CDR2 YYEEEE come from the germline V gene. This CDR3 reads CASSFLFGTYADTQYF. The CDR3 nucleotides are TGTGCCAGCAGCTTTTTATTCGGGACCTACGCAGATACGCAGTATTTT.

Concerning this clone itself: Other DNA sequences within the sample encode an identical CDR3. The rearrangement joins TRBV7-3 to TRBJ2-1; 7 bases agree with TRBD2. The V gene's germline CDR1 is SGHTA and CDR2 FQGTGA. This CDR3 region has 15 residues. V lost 1 base to trimming and J lost 4 bases; unmatched junction nucleotides: 4. CDR3: CASSLSGGSYNEQFF. The CDR3 region has the DNA TGTGCCAGCAGCTTAAGCGGCGGGAGTTACAATGAGCAGTTCTTC.

The rearrangement uses TRBV5-1 and TRBJ1-1; the D gene is possibly TRBD1 (5 bases). Deletions cut 3 bases from V and 0 bases from J, with 15 bases between. The germline gives CDR1 SGHRS, CDR2 YFSETQ. There are 16 residues in the CDR3. Written as DNA, the CDR3 is TGCGCCAGCAGCTGGGACCCACAGAGGATGAACACTGAAGCTTTCTTT. Its protein is CASSWDPQRMNTEAFF.

This chain links TRBV30 with TRBJ1-2, with 12 bases matching TRBD1. Germline values: CDR1 GTSNPN, CDR2 SVGIG (reference sequence). The trim removed 4 bases at V and 8 bases at J, leaving 11 bases unmatched. This CDR3 region has 15 residues. CDR3: CAWKYPGTGGYGYTF. As DNA, the CDR3 is TGTGCCTGGAAGTATCCCGGGACAGGGGGCTACGGCTACACCTTC.

The chain is built from TRBV28 and TRBJ2-7; 7 bases fit TRBD2. V lost 3 bases, J lost 4 bases, and 9 bases stayed unmatched. The germline V gene has CDR1 MDHEN and CDR2 SYDVKM. This CDR3 spans 15 amino acids. CDR3 loop: CASSFGGEGRYEQYF. As DNA, the CDR3 is TGTGCCAGCAGTTTTGGGGGGGAGGGCCGTTACGAGCAGTACTTC.